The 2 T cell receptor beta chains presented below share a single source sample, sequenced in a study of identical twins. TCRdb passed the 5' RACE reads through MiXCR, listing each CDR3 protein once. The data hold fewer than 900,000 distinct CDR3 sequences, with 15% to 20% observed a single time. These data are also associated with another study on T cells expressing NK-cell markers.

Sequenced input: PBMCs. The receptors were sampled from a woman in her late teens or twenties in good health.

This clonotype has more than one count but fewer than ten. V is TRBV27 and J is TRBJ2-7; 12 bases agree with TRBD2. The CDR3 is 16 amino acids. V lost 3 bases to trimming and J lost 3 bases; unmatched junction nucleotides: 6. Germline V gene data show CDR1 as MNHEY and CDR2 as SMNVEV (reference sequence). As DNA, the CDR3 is TGTGCCAGCAGTTTCCGACTAGCGGGGGAGTACTACGAGCAGTACTTC. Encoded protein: CASSFRLAGEYYEQYF.

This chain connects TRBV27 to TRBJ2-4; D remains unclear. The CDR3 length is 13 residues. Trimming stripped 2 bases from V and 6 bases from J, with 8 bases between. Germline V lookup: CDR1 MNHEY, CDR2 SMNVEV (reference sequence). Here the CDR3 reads CASSLGGGNIQYF. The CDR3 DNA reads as TGTGCCAGCAGTTTAGGTGGTGGAAACATTCAGTACTTC.